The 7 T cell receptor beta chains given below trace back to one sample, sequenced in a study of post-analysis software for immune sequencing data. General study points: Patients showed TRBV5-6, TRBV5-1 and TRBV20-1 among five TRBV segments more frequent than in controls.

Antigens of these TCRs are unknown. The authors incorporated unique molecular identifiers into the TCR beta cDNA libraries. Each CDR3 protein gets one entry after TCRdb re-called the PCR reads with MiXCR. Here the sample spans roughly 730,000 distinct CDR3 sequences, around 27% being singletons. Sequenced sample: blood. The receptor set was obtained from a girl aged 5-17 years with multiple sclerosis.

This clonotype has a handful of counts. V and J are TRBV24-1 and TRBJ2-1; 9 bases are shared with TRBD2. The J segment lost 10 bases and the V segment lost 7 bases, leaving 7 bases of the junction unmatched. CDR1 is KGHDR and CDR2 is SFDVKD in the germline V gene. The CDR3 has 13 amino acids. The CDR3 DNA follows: TGTGCCACCAGAAAGGGACTAGCAGACGAGCAGTTCTTC. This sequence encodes CATRKGLADEQFF.

This CDR3 is CASSLKGLNYGYTF. The CDR3 DNA follows: TGTGCCAGCAGTTTAAAGGGATTGAACTATGGCTACACCTTC. This chain uses TRBV12-3 or TRBV12-4 with TRBJ1-2, with D unclear. V lost 2 bases and J 2 bases, leaving 9 bases between the germline ends. The CDR3 runs to 14 residues.

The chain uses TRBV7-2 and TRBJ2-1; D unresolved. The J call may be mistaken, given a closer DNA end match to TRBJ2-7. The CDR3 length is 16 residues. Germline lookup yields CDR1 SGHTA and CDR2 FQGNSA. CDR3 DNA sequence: TGTGCCAGCAGCTTAGCCGGCGGCTTCTCCTACAATGAGCAGTACTTC. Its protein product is CASSLAGGFSYNEQYF.

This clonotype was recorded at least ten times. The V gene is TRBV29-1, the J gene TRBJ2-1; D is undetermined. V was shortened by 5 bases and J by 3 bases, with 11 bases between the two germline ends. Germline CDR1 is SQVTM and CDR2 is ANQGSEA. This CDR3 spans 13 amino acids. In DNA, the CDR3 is TGCAGCGTTCCTCGCGGCGGCTACAATGAGCAGTTCTTC. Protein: CSVPRGGYNEQFF.

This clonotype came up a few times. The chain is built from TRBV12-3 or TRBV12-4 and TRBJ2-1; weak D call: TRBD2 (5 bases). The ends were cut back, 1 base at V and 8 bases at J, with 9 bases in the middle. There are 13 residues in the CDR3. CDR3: CASSLVGGHEQFF. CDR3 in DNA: TGTGCCAGCAGTTTAGTTGGAGGTCATGAGCAGTTCTTC.

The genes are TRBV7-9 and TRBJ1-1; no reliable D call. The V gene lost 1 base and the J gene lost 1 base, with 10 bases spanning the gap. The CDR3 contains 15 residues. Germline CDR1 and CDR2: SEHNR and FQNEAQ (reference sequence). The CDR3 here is CASSLVDDWNTEAFF. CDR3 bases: TGTGCCAGCAGCTTAGTTGACGATTGGAACACTGAAGCTTTCTTT.

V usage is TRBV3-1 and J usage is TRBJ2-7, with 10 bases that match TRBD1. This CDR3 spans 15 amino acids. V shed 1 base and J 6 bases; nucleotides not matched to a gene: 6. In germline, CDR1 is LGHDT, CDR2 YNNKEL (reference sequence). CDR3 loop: CASSQGFGTGAEQYF. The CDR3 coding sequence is TGTGCCAGCAGCCAAGGATTCGGGACAGGGGCCGAGCAGTACTTC.